This T cell receptor (beta chain) was found in a study of blood T cell repertoires in COVID-19. Overall study context: Acute-phase and convalescent COVID-19 samples originated in the United States, Italy and Spain. T cells, B-cell-depleted T cells, or PBMCs supplied cDNA or gDNA.

Per the authors' pipeline: The assay estimated nucleated cells by amplifying reference gene primers. Assay used: immunoSEQ multiplex PCR; TCRdb lists only in-frame clones, some missing. D and trimming were read from the DNA, whereas the V and J calls and clone size are those reported in that table. The repertoire includes 60,000 to 85,000 clones, roughly 73% of them detected once, and about 6% sits in the top ten. This sequence was found in a woman in her sixties with acute or convalescent COVID-19. Sequenced input: peripheral blood.

The DNA of the CDR3 is TGCGCCAGCAACCTAACTAGCGGGGGGGGGATAAGCGAGACCCAGTACTTC. Amino acids: CASNLTSGGGISETQYF. The chain has TRBV10-1 and TRBJ2-5, with 13 nucleotides matching TRBD2. After removal of 7 bases from V and 5 bases from J, the junction contained 13 bases not matched to a gene. There are 17 residues in the CDR3. Germline V gene lookup returns CDR1 WNHNN and CDR2 SYGVQD (reference sequence).